These 27 T cell receptor beta chains share one sample of origin, sequenced in a study of response to subunit inactivated influenza vaccine. Using its own MiXCR run on the RT-PCR reads, TCRdb lists one record per CDR3 protein. The sample comprises over 400,000 distinct CDR3 sequences, approximately 9.9% of which are singletons, and 10% to 15% rests with the top ten. This sample comprised PBMCs from blood, obtained roughly 48 days after vaccination. These TCRs come from a man in his forties or fifties who received an inactivated influenza vaccine.

This clonotype was seen at least ten times. The chain combines TRBV3-1 with TRBJ1-3; no clear D gene. Trimming removed 1 base at V and 4 bases at J, with 5 bases between. This CDR3 spans 13 amino acids. CDR1 is LGHDT, CDR2 YNNKEL, per germline (reference sequence). The CDR3 spells CASSQVRGNTIYF. The CDR3 DNA reads as TGTGCCAGCAGCCAAGTTCGGGGAAACACCATATATTTT.

The V gene is TRBV20-1, the J gene TRBJ2-1, with D perhaps matching TRBD2 (5 bases). Germline values: CDR1 DFQATT, CDR2 SNEGSKA (reference sequence). This CDR3 has 15 amino acids. Trimming cost V 2 bases and J 3 bases, with 14 bases left between them. The CDR3 DNA sequence: TGCAGTGCTAGATCCTCCAAGCGGATCTACAATGAGCAGTTCTTC. This sequence encodes CSARSSKRIYNEQFF.

The chain combines TRBV6-6 with TRBJ2-7; no firm D call. The V and J ends lost 2 bases and 0 bases respectively, with 5 bases between them. CDR1 MNHNY and CDR2 SVGAGI come from the germline V gene (reference sequence). This CDR3 has 13 residues. The CDR3, as DNA: TGTGCCAGCAGTTACCAAGGCTCCTACGAGCAGTACTTC. It codes for CASSYQGSYEQYF.

This clonotype has only a few counts. The chain employs TRBV20-1 and TRBJ1-1; no definite D call. The V end was cut by 0 bases, the J end by 0 bases, with 14 bases between. The CDR3 spans 16 residues. Looked up from germline, CDR1 is DFQATT and CDR2 is SNEGSKA (reference sequence). The CDR3 is CSARDRSNPMNTEAFF. The CDR3 bases are TGCAGTGCTAGAGACAGGTCCAACCCCATGAACACTGAAGCTTTCTTT.

This sequence joins TRBV7-9 and TRBJ2-7; D remains unclear. Germline lookup yields CDR1 SEHNR and CDR2 FQNEAQ (reference sequence). CDR3 length: 13 amino acids. V was trimmed by 5 bases and J by 4 bases, leaving 12 bases between them. For the CDR3, the DNA is TGTGCCAGCAGCCCGAGTTTTAGATACGAGCAGTACTTC. Its translation: CASSPSFRYEQYF.

The genes are TRBV20-1 and TRBJ2-5; tentative D call: TRBD2 (6 bases). The length of the CDR3 is 16 residues. Germline CDR1 and CDR2: DFQATT and SNEGSKA (reference sequence). CDR3: CCARMLGGTKEETQYF. As DNA, the CDR3 is TGCTGCGCTAGAATGTTGGGCGGGACCAAGGAAGAGACCCAGTACTTC.

The sample holds many counts of this clonotype. The V and J genes are TRBV20-1 and TRBJ2-1; 10 bases fit TRBD2. Germline lookup yields CDR1 DFQATT and CDR2 SNEGSKA (reference sequence). V shed 3 bases and J 1 base; nucleotides not matched to a gene: 6. CDR3 size: 16 residues. The CDR3 sequence is CSASPSGRASYNEQFF. The CDR3 bases are TGCAGTGCTAGCCCCAGCGGGAGGGCTTCCTACAATGAGCAGTTCTTC.

The CDR3 is CASSLGLGPEQYF. Written as DNA, the CDR3 is TGTGCCAGCAGCCTAGGGCTCGGTCCCGAGCAGTACTTC. This chain joins TRBV6-1 and TRBJ2-7; D unclear. Germline assignment: CDR1 MNHNS and CDR2 SASEGT. Trimming took off 6 bases at V and 6 bases at J, with 15 bases between the two ends. There are 13 residues in the CDR3.

In this sample, this clonotype turned up many times. The chain combines TRBV18 with TRBJ2-7, with a possible D match to TRBD2 (5 bases). V was cut by 3 bases and J by 2 bases, with 11 bases left in between. The germline V gene encodes CDR1 KGHSH and CDR2 LQKENI. The CDR3 is 14 amino acids. CDR3 residues: CASSPRPEAYEQYF. The CDR3 DNA sequence: TGTGCCAGCTCACCCCGCCCGGAGGCCTACGAGCAGTACTTC.

The table lists this clonotype with many counts. The chain employs TRBV25-1 and TRBJ1-4; 9 positions match TRBD1. V was pared by 10 bases and J by 0 bases, with 6 bases of the junction left unmatched. From germline, CDR1 is MGHDK and CDR2 SYGVNS. The CDR3 consists of 15 residues. CDR3 region: CATGQGTATNEKLFF. In DNA, the CDR3 is TGTGCCACCGGACAGGGGACCGCAACTAATGAAAAACTGTTTTTT.

The chain uses TRBV7-9 and TRBJ1-6, with 7 bases that match TRBD1. The CDR3 has 14 amino acids. Per the germline V gene, CDR1 is SEHNR and CDR2 is FQNEAQ (reference sequence). J gave up 7 bases and V 4 bases, and 4 bases lay outside the gene matches. The CDR3 nucleotides read TGTGCCAGCAGCTCGGGACAGCAGAATTCACCCCTCCACTTT. Amino acid sequence: CASSSGQQNSPLHF.

There are a few counts of this clonotype. The rearrangement links TRBV12-3 or TRBV12-4 to TRBJ2-1; 10 bases match TRBD2. The CDR3 contains 15 residues. V lost 5 bases and J lost 4; bases outside the gene matches: 5. CDR3 sequence reads: CASSHTSGVYNEQFF. The CDR3, as DNA: TGTGCCAGCAGTCATACTAGCGGGGTATACAATGAGCAGTTCTTC.

The V call is TRBV20-1, the J call TRBJ2-5, with 11 bases fitting TRBD2. The germline gives CDR1 DFQATT, CDR2 SNEGSKA (reference sequence). The V and J ends lost 6 bases and 4 bases, in that order; junction bases with no gene match: 16. There are 17 residues in the CDR3. The CDR3 is CSADRILAGGRGETQYF. Written as DNA, the CDR3 is TGCAGTGCGGATAGAATTTTAGCGGGAGGGCGGGGAGAGACCCAGTACTTC.

There are a few counts of this clonotype. The chain links TRBV4-3 to TRBJ1-6; D is unclear. Trimming took 4 bases from V and 7 from J, leaving 14 bases between them. Germline V lookup: CDR1 LGHNA, CDR2 YSLEER. The CDR3 loop spans 15 amino acids. The CDR3 region is CASSLGGIGNSPLHF. The CDR3 region has the DNA TGCGCCAGCAGCCTGGGAGGGATTGGCAATTCACCCCTCCACTTT.

This clonotype was seen only a few times. The chain recombines TRBV30 with TRBJ1-5; D perhaps matches TRBD1 (5 bases). V lost 1 base and J 2 bases, leaving 6 bases between the germline ends. This CDR3 region has 13 residues. The germline CDR1 and CDR2 sequences are GTSNPN and SVGIG (reference sequence). For the CDR3, the DNA is TGTGCCTGGAGTGGGGGCGGCAATCAGCCCCAGCATTTT. This codes for CAWSGGGNQPQHF.

This clonotype was seen many times. The chain combines TRBV12-3 or TRBV12-4 with TRBJ1-5; 8 positions match TRBD1. V trimming: 3 bases; J trimming: 6 bases; junction bases outside the gene matches: 10. The CDR3 runs to 16 residues. This chain's CDR3 is CASSFSQGALGQPQHF. The CDR3 DNA reads as TGTGCCAGCAGTTTTTCGCAGGGGGCATTGGGTCAGCCCCAGCATTTT.

The V call is TRBV2, the J call TRBJ2-2; D remains ambiguous. V shed 2 bases and J shed 1 base, with 5 bases lying between them. The CDR3 contains 14 residues. The germline V gene encodes CDR1 SNHLY and CDR2 FYNNEI. The CDR3 bases are TGTGCCAGCAGTGAATTCGTGAACACCGGGGAGCTGTTTTTT. It codes for CASSEFVNTGELFF. The whole variable domain, remainder taken from reference TRBV2 and TRBJ2-2, is EPEVTQTPSHQVTQMGQEVILRCVPISNHLYFYWYRQILGQKVEFLVSFYNNEISEKSEIFDDQFSVERPDGSNFTLKIRSTKLEDSAMYFCASSEFVNTGELFFGEGSRLTVL.

The rearrangement links TRBV12-3 or TRBV12-4 to TRBJ2-2; D ambiguous. CDR3 length: 14 residues. Between the trimmed V and J ends, which lost 5 bases and 5 bases, there was a span of 12 bases. This chain's CDR3 is CASSTPKGTGELFF. As DNA, the CDR3 is TGTGCCAGCAGTACCCCGAAAGGGACCGGGGAGCTGTTTTTT.

This chain links TRBV7-3 with TRBJ2-7; 10 nucleotides align to TRBD2. The ends lost 5 bases at V and 5 bases at J; junction bases unmatched: 9. Germline loops: CDR1 SGHTA, CDR2 FQGTGA. This CDR3 is built from 15 residues. CDR3 protein: CASSATPGLANEQYF. The CDR3, as DNA: TGTGCCAGCAGCGCAACCCCGGGACTAGCGAACGAGCAGTACTTC.

This chain uses TRBV28 with TRBJ2-1, with D uncertain. This CDR3 spans 14 amino acids. Germline lookup yields CDR1 MDHEN and CDR2 SYDVKM. V was pared by 5 bases and J by 7 bases, with 15 bases between. The CDR3 sequence is CASSPQVFGNEQFF. For the CDR3, the DNA is TGTGCCAGCAGTCCTCAAGTATTTGGGAATGAGCAGTTCTTC.

The chain recombines TRBV12-3 or TRBV12-4 with TRBJ2-7, with D hard to call. The germline V and J ends were trimmed by 6 bases and 5 bases, with 8 bases remaining between them. The CDR3 loop spans 11 amino acids. The CDR3 nucleotides read TGTGCCAGCAGCCAAAGAGACGAGCAGTACTTC. Its protein product is CASSQRDEQYF.

The sample holds a few counts of this clonotype. The V call is TRBV20-1, the J call TRBJ2-5; 8 positions match TRBD1. Germline CDR1 DFQATT, CDR2 SNEGSKA (reference sequence). The CDR3 is made up of 14 amino acids. V gave up 3 bases and J gave up 1 base; unmatched junction bases: 4. This CDR3 reads CSASRDRTQETQYF. CDR3 DNA: TGCAGTGCTAGCCGGGACAGGACCCAAGAGACCCAGTACTTC.

The chain links TRBV29-1 to TRBJ1-1, with D possibly being TRBD1 (5 bases). CDR1 is SQVTM and CDR2 is ANQGSEA in the germline V gene. Between the trimmed V and J ends, which lost 3 bases and 0 bases, there was a span of 11 bases. The CDR3 runs to 14 residues. The CDR3 loop reads CSVERVGVNTEAFF. CDR3 sequence (DNA): TGCAGCGTTGAGCGGGTGGGGGTGAACACTGAAGCTTTCTTT.

The chain couples TRBV7-9 to TRBJ2-7, with D perhaps TRBD1 or TRBD2 (5 bases each). Germline V gene lookup returns CDR1 SEHNR and CDR2 FQNEAQ (reference sequence). CDR3 length: 12 residues. Trimming removed 5 bases at V and 5 bases at J, with 10 bases between. The CDR3 DNA sequence: TGTGCCAGCAGCGCCGGGACGAACGAGCAGTACTTC. Its translation is CASSAGTNEQYF.

The V and J genes are TRBV12-3 or TRBV12-4 and TRBJ1-4, with a possible D match to TRBD1 (5 bases). CDR3 size: 14 residues. Trimming left V 5 bases short and J 5 bases short, with 12 bases between. The CDR3 DNA reads TGTGCCAGCAGTCCCGAATGGGGGAATGAAAAACTGTTTTTT. This codes for CASSPEWGNEKLFF.

The chain couples TRBV7-9 to TRBJ1-1, with TRBD1 matching over 9 bases. CDR3 size: 14 residues. The V and J ends lost 10 bases and 1 base, in that order; junction bases with no gene match: 7. Germline V gene data show CDR1 as SEHNR and CDR2 as FQNEAQ (reference sequence). The CDR3 reads CATGTGQSNTEAFF. For the CDR3, the DNA is TGTGCCACTGGGACAGGGCAATCGAACACTGAAGCTTTCTTT. Supplemented by reference TRBV7-9 and TRBJ1-1, the full variable domain reads DTGVSQNPRHKITKRGQNVTFRCDPISEHNRLYWYRQTLGQGPEFLTYFQNEAQLEKSRLLSDRFSAERPKGSFSTLEIQRTEQGDSAMYLCATGTGQSNTEAFFGQGTRLTVV.

This clonotype was recorded many times. This chain connects TRBV9 to TRBJ2-7; 9 bases map to TRBD2. This CDR3 contains 14 residues. With V trimmed by 0 bases and J by 5 bases, 3 bases remained unmatched. Germline CDR1 reads SGDLS; CDR2 reads YYNGEE. The CDR3 DNA is TGTGCCAGCAGCGTAGGTAGCGGGAGCAACGAGCAGTACTTC. It codes for CASSVGSGSNEQYF. Complete variable domain (other parts from reference TRBV9 and TRBJ2-7): DSGVTQTPKHLITATGQRVTLRCSPRSGDLSVYWYQQSLDQGLQFLIQYYNGEERAKGNILERFSAQQFPDLHSELNLSSLELGDSALYFCASSVGSGSNEQYFGPGTRLTVT.